One sample yielded the 9 T cell receptor beta chains listed below, sequenced in a study of beta chain features in type 1 diabetes. The authors reverse transcribed all of the isolated RNA, so sequencing captured expressed TCRB transcripts. The repertoire was sequenced with immunoSEQ multiplex PCR; TCRdb's copy has only in-frame clones and lacks some. The sample has about 400,000 clones, 10% to 15% seen once. Sequenced input: naive CD4+ T cells from blood. Receptors originate from a young man in good health.

This clone was observed a few times. The V and J genes are TRBV5-1 and TRBJ1-1; 9 nucleotides agree with TRBD1. J gave up 5 bases and V 4 bases, and 6 bases lay outside the gene matches. The CDR3 sequence is 14 residues long. Germline V gives CDR1 SGHRS, CDR2 YFSETQ. Written as DNA, the CDR3 is TGCGCCAGCAGCCCGGACAGGGGTGGGACTGAAGCTTTCTTT. Its translation: CASSPDRGGTEAFF. Filled out from reference TRBV5-1 and TRBJ1-1, the complete variable domain reads KAGVTQTPRYLIKTRGQQVTLSCSPISGHRSVSWYQQTPGQGLQFLFEYFSETQRNKGNFPGRFSGRQFSNSRSEMNVSTLELGDSALYLCASSPDRGGTEAFFGQGTRLTVV.

This clone was counted between two and nine times. The chain uses TRBV9 and TRBJ2-2; 8 bases match TRBD1. This CDR3 region has 15 residues. Germline V gene lookup returns CDR1 SGDLS and CDR2 YYNGEE. The J segment lost 7 bases and the V segment lost 3 bases, leaving 8 bases of the junction unmatched. The CDR3, as DNA: TGTGCCAGCAGCGGCCGGACAGGGTACAGCGGGGAGCTGTTTTTT. Its translation is CASSGRTGYSGELFF.

This clone showed up just a few times. V is TRBV19 and J is TRBJ1-5; 7 positions match TRBD1. With 4 bases clipped from V and 3 bases from J, the junction kept 9 bases outside the gene matches. CDR1 and CDR2 from the germline V gene are LNHDA and SQIVND (reference sequence). This CDR3 has 16 amino acids. The DNA of the CDR3 is TGTGCCAGTAGTAAAGTACAGGGGACGGCCAATCAGCCCCAGCATTTT. The encoded protein is CASSKVQGTANQPQHF. The whole variable domain, filled in from reference TRBV19 and TRBJ1-5, reads DGGITQSPKYLFRKEGQNVTLSCEQNLNHDAMYWYRQDPGQGLRLIYYSQIVNDFQKGDIAEGYSVSREKKESFPLTVTSAQKNPTAFYLCASSKVQGTANQPQHFGDGTRLSIL.

Details on this clone: The sample contains more than one DNA sequence encoding this CDR3. The chain joins TRBV18 to TRBJ2-1; 9 bases map to TRBD2. The CDR3 runs to 15 residues. Germline lookup yields CDR1 KGHSH and CDR2 LQKENI. V was pared by 0 bases and J by 7 bases, with 4 bases of the junction left unmatched. For the CDR3, the DNA is TGTGCCAGCTCACCACCCGGGACTAGCAGGAATGAGCAGTTCTTC. Protein sequence: CASSPPGTSRNEQFF. Together with reference TRBV18 and TRBJ2-1, the CDR3 gives the full variable domain: NAGVMQNPRHLVRRRGQEARLRCSPMKGHSHVYWYRQLPEEGLKFMVYLQKENIIDESGMPKERFSAEFPKEGPSILRIQQVVRGDSAAYFCASSPPGTSRNEQFFGPGTRLTVL.

The V call is TRBV5-1, the J call TRBJ2-1; 8 positions match TRBD2. Trimming cost V 4 bases and J 2 bases; bases outside gene matches: 5. Germline values: CDR1 SGHRS, CDR2 YFSETQ. The CDR3 sequence is 15 residues long. CDR3 loop: CASSLSGSTYNEQFF. In nucleotides, the CDR3 is TGCGCCAGCAGCCTGAGCGGGAGCACCTACAATGAGCAGTTCTTC.

The chain combines TRBV7-3 with TRBJ1-2, with TRBD1 as a possible D gene (5 bases). From germline, CDR1 is SGHTA and CDR2 FQGTGA. This CDR3 contains 14 residues. V dropped 3 bases and J dropped 4 bases, with 12 bases sitting between them. The CDR3 DNA reads as TGTGCCAGCAGCTTTGTTGGGCAGGGCTATGGCTACACCTTC. Its protein product is CASSFVGQGYGYTF. Together with reference TRBV7-3 and TRBJ1-2, the CDR3 gives the full variable domain: GAGVSQTPSNKVTEKGKYVELRCDPISGHTALYWYRQSLGQGPEFLIYFQGTGAADDSGLPNDRFFAVRPEGSVSTLKIQRTERGDSAVYLCASSFVGQGYGYTFGSGTRLTVV.

This clone was observed a handful of times. This chain uses TRBV25-1 with TRBJ1-5; D might be TRBD1 (5 bases). Trimming left V 1 base short and J 0 bases short, with 10 bases between. Per germline, CDR1 MGHDK and CDR2 SYGVNS. The CDR3 covers 16 residues. As DNA, the CDR3 is TGTGCCAGCAGTGAATGGGGGAGGGGTAGCAATCAGCCCCAGCATTTT. It is translated as CASSEWGRGSNQPQHF. Full variable domain (missing parts from reference TRBV25-1 and TRBJ1-5): EADIYQTPRYLVIGTGKKITLECSQTMGHDKMYWYQQDPGMELHLIHYSYGVNSTEKGDLSSESTVSRIRTEHFPLTLESARPSHTSQYLCASSEWGRGSNQPQHFGDGTRLSIL.

Only a few counts were recorded for this clone. Other nucleotide sequences in the sample specify the same CDR3. The chain recombines TRBV28 with TRBJ1-5; 10 nucleotides agree with TRBD1. With 5 bases clipped from V and 4 bases from J, the junction kept 5 bases outside the gene matches. Germline V gives CDR1 MDHEN, CDR2 SYDVKM. The CDR3 consists of 15 residues. This CDR3 reads CASSIPGQGNQPQHF. In DNA form, the CDR3 reads TGTGCCAGCAGTATTCCGGGACAGGGGAATCAGCCCCAGCATTTT.

This rearrangement joins TRBV5-4 to TRBJ1-2; TRBD1 is a possible D gene (5 bases). Germline V lookup: CDR1 SGHNT, CDR2 YYREEE (reference sequence). V gave up 7 bases and J gave up 4 bases, with 17 bases separating them. This CDR3 is 14 amino acids long. The CDR3 protein is CASFSPGRGYGYTF. In nucleotides, the CDR3 is TGTGCCAGCTTTAGTCCGGGGAGGGGCTATGGCTACACCTTC.